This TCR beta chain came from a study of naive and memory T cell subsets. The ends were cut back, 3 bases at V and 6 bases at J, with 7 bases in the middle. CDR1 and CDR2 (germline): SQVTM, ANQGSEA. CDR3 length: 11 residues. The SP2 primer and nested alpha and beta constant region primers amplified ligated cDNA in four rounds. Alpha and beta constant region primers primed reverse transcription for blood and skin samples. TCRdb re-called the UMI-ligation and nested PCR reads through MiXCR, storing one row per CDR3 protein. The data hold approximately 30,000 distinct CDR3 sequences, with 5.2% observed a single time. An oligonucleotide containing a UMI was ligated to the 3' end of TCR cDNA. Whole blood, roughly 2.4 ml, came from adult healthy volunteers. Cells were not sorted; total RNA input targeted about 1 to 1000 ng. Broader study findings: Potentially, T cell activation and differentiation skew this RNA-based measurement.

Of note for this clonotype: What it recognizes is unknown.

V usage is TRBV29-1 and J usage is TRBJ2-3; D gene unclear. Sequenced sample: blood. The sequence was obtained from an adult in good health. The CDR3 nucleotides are TGCAGCGTTGAGGGGTTCGATACGCAGTATTTT. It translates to CSVEGFDTQYF.